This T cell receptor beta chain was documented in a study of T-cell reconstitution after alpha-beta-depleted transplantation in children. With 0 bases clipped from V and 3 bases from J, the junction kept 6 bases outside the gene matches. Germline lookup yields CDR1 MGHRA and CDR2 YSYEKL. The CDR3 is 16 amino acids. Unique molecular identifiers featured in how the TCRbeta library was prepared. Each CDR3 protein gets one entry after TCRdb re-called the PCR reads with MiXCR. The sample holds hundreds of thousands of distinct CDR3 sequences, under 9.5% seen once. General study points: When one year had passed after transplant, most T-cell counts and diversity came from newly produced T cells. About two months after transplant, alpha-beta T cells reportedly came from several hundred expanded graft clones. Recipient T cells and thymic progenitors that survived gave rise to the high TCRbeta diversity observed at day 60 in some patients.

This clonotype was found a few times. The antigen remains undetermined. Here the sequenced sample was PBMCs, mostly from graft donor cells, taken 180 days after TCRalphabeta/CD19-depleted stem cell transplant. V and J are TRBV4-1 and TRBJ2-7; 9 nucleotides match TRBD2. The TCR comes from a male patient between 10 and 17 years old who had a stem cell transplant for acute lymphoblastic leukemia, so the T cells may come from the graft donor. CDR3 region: CASSQDWRGGYYEQYF. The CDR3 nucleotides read TGCGCCAGCAGCCAAGATTGGCGGGGGGGGTACTACGAGCAGTACTTC.